The sequence of this TCR beta chain was determined in a study of blood T cell repertoires in COVID-19. Study-wide context: Donors in the United States, Italy and Spain gave samples during acute or convalescent COVID-19.

Authors' processing steps: Amplifying reference gene primers gave estimates of nucleated cell counts. The data were produced by immunoSEQ multiplex PCR, yet TCRdb's version contains in-frame clones alone and is incomplete. That table furnishes V, J and clone size, whereas the DNA furnished D and trimming. The sample holds a few hundred thousand clones, more than 70% seen once. In germline, CDR1 is SSHAT, CDR2 FNYEAQ (reference sequence). The CDR3 contains 15 residues. To note about this clone: An end of the junction does not agree with germline; a read error may underlie this.

The receptor comes from a woman aged 18-30 years with acute or convalescent COVID-19. The V gene is TRBV7-7, the J gene TRBJ2-7, with 14 bases lining up with TRBD2. The specimen sequenced was peripheral blood. The CDR3 sequence: CASSMTSGRVCEQYF. CDR3 bases: TGTGCTAGCAGCATGACTAGCGGGAGGGTGTGCGAGCAGTACTTC.